Following are 10 T cell receptor beta chains from one sample sequenced in a study of T-cell reconstitution after alpha-beta-depleted transplantation in children. Unique molecular identifiers tagged the TCRbeta library. Using its own MiXCR run on the PCR reads, TCRdb lists one record per CDR3 protein. Of hundreds of thousands of distinct CDR3 sequences listed, around 23% were seen once; the top ten hold about 14%. Sequenced material: PBMCs, mostly from graft donor cells, taken 360 days after TCRalphabeta/CD19-depleted stem cell transplant. All receptors come from a boy under three years old who had a stem cell transplant for acute myeloid leukemia, so the T cells may come from the graft donor.

This clonotype came up a few times. The CDR3 here is CASSLPGRRGTDTQYF. In DNA, the CDR3 is TGTGCCAGTAGTCTCCCAGGCAGAAGAGGCACAGATACGCAGTATTTT. The chain has TRBV19 and TRBJ2-3; D is undetermined. Trimming shortened V by 5 bases and J by 1 base, and 16 bases separated the two germline ends. The CDR3 spans 16 residues. Germline CDR1 LNHDA, CDR2 SQIVND (reference sequence).

This clonotype was seen only once. V usage is TRBV18 and J usage is TRBJ2-3, with 8 bases matching TRBD2. The V segment lost 0 bases and the J segment 6 bases; nucleotides outside the gene matches: 8. This CDR3 comprises 16 residues. CDR1 KGHSH and CDR2 LQKENI come from the germline V gene. Here the CDR3 reads CASSPPPGGPGDTQYF. For the CDR3, the DNA is TGTGCCAGCTCACCACCTCCGGGGGGGCCGGGTGATACGCAGTATTTT.

CDR3: CASSLLGGALTGELFF. The CDR3, as DNA: TGTGCCAGCAGTCTACTAGGGGGGGCCCTTACCGGGGAGCTGTTTTTT. V usage is TRBV27 and J usage is TRBJ2-2; a possible D gene is TRBD2 (7 bases). V shed 5 bases and J shed 5 bases, with 18 bases lying between them. Germline V gene lookup returns CDR1 MNHEY and CDR2 SMNVEV (reference sequence). The CDR3 totals 16 residues.

The V gene is TRBV4-1, the J gene TRBJ2-5; TRBD2 might be the D (6 bases). V dropped 0 bases and J dropped 5 bases, with 13 bases sitting between them. From germline, CDR1 is MGHRA and CDR2 YSYEKL. CDR3 length equals 15 residues. The CDR3: CASSQDRGLLETQYF. The CDR3 DNA reads TGCGCCAGCAGCCAAGATCGGGGGTTGTTGGAGACCCAGTACTTC.

This clonotype showed up many times. The V and J genes are TRBV7-2 and TRBJ1-2; TRBD1 aligns across 7 bases. Germline V gives CDR1 SGHTA, CDR2 FQGNSA. V lost 5 bases and J lost 2; bases outside the gene matches: 5. This CDR3 comprises 14 residues. The CDR3 DNA follows: TGTGCCAGCAGCCTACGGACAGGCAACTATGGCTACACCTTC. Encoded protein: CASSLRTGNYGYTF. The complete variable domain, with remaining parts taken from reference TRBV7-2 and TRBJ1-2, reads GAGVSQSPSNKVTEKGKDVELRCDPISGHTALYWYRQSLGQGLEFLIYFQGNSAPDKSGLPSDRFSAERTGGSVSTLTIQRTQQEDSAVYLCASSLRTGNYGYTFGSGTRLTVV.

This clonotype was counted at least ten times. This sequence joins TRBV28 and TRBJ1-5, with unresolved D. CDR1 MDHEN and CDR2 SYDVKM come from the germline V gene. The ends were cut back, 2 bases at V and 3 bases at J, with 14 bases in the middle. The CDR3 is made up of 16 amino acids. The CDR3 DNA reads TGTGCCAGCAGTTTAGGGTTACTTCGGGACAATCAGCCCCAGCATTTT. Translation gives CASSLGLLRDNQPQHF.

This clonotype was seen ten or more times. The CDR3 here is CASSSSTGVAGELFF. The CDR3 DNA reads as TGTGCCAGCTCATCCTCGACAGGGGTAGCCGGGGAGCTGTTTTTT. The chain links TRBV18 to TRBJ2-2; 8 bases fit TRBD1. This CDR3 is 15 amino acids long. CDR1 KGHSH and CDR2 LQKENI come from the germline V gene. The V segment lost 5 bases and the J segment 6 bases; nucleotides outside the gene matches: 8.

This clonotype was recorded at least ten times. The genes are TRBV29-1 and TRBJ2-1, with D maybe TRBD2 (6 bases). Trimming took 3 bases from V and 8 from J, leaving 11 bases between them. Germline V CDR1 and CDR2: SQVTM, ANQGSEA. This CDR3 spans 12 amino acids. The DNA of the CDR3 is TGCAGCGTTGAGGAGGGTCGGGATGAGCAGTTCTTC. Translation: CSVEEGRDEQFF.

The J gene is TRBJ2-1, the V gene TRBV15, with 11 nucleotides matching TRBD2. The J segment lost 4 bases and the V segment lost 1 base, leaving 3 bases of the junction unmatched. The germline V gene has CDR1 LNHNV and CDR2 YYDKDF (reference sequence). This CDR3 comprises 16 residues. Here the CDR3 reads CATSRGSGGAYNEQFF. As DNA, the CDR3 is TGTGCCACCAGCAGAGGTAGCGGGGGGGCGTACAATGAGCAGTTCTTC.

This clonotype was observed a handful of times. The chain is built from TRBV18 and TRBJ2-1; 9 nucleotides align to TRBD2. CDR1 and CDR2 (germline): KGHSH, LQKENI. Trimming took 3 bases from V and 5 from J; bases not matched to a gene: 5. CDR3 length: 15 amino acids. CDR3 region: CASSPTTSGDNEQFF. CDR3 DNA: TGTGCCAGCTCACCGACGACTAGCGGAGACAATGAGCAGTTCTTC.